Given below is one T cell receptor (beta chain) in context. Its target antigen remains unknown. Base qualities are not recorded, but no much larger clone differs from it by a single base. According to the study, the label for this sample's time point signals: baseline before first vaccination. Samples from vaccinated people were obtained from the UK trials COV001 and COV002, which included a single-blind randomized controlled phase 2/3 trial of AZD1222 (ChAdOx1 nCoV-19) in healthy adults. For TCRbeta chain sequencing, PBMC samples from trial participants were taken at day 0 and at day 28 after the second dose. This record comes from a study of T cell responses to AZD1222 COVID-19 vaccine (dated by TCRdb to the early 2020s). Background on the whole study: AZD1222 recipients whose second dose came at about 4 weeks and those whose second dose came at about 12 weeks were combined into one group, since spike-specific TCR depth and breadth did not differ between the two schedules. A total of about 240 trial participants underwent TCR sequencing, of whom some 210 received two doses of AZD1222 and some 26 received two doses of the MenACWY control vaccine. Trial participants were enrolled by age into subgroups of 18-55, 56-69 and 70-plus years, and around 150, 28 and 57 TCR-sequenced participants, respectively, were included in these subgroups.

Findings and caveats that apply to the study as a whole: Reportedly, almost half of the unique spike-specific TCRs recognized epitopes lying outside the regions that are mutated in the B.1.351 and B.1.1.7 variants. The 56-69-year group was small, and its depth increase did not reach significance, likely because of low power. Participants were mostly white British and included more females than males, and it was suggested by the authors that clonal diversity may have been underestimated. The whole spike protein was spanned by vaccine-associated CD4 TCRs, and dominant responses were seen in regions 160-218 and 743-854. Because no day 14 peak-response samples were available, the repertoires could be characterized only after the peak T cell response. Conclusions about previously exposed vaccinees were limited because only six AZD1222 recipients were SARS-CoV-2 seropositive at baseline. After two AZD1222 doses, both the breadth and the depth of spike-specific TCRs were significantly higher than at day 0 and than in MenACWY recipients.

Taken from the germline V gene, the CDR1 and CDR2 loops are SGHRS and YFSETQ. The germline V and J ends show losses of 4 bases and 7 bases respectively, and no gene match explains 11 bases of the junction. The CDR3, cysteine through phenylalanine, is 15 amino acids long. Only the CDR3 region is kept as DNA, spanning 45 bases read in frame from base 1. The CDR3 regions of human TCRbeta chains were analyzed by immunosequencing. In the source study's methods: TCRs in the repertoires were matched against a reference library of SARS-CoV-2-specific TCRs that had been generated with the MIRA antigen-specificity platform. Breadth was defined as the fraction of unique TCRs that were SARS-CoV-2-associated. Depth was defined as the fraction of total T cells that were SARS-CoV-2-associated. Using the MIRA data, every spike-specific TCR was mapped to the spike region that the TCR reacted to and assigned to either a CD4 or a CD8 class. Log10-transformed breadth and depth values were compared by one-way ANOVA with Sidak's multiple comparisons tests. The table was pulled from immuneACCESS by TCRdb, which kept in-frame rearrangements only. Such tables lose some clones; where checked, under half of the loss comes from unresolved V genes, and the rest has no known cause. That table is the source of V, J and clone size, and D and trimming were worked out from the DNA. Within this sample are some 130,000 clones, with around nine tenths of them counted one time only. The ten largest clones represent roughly 2.3% of the sample.

The sequence was obtained from an adult in good health. The chain joins TRBV5-1 to TRBJ1-2; 9 of the junction bases match TRBD1. Specimen: peripheral blood, collected on day 0 of AZD1222 vaccination. The nucleotides are TGCGCCAGCAGCCCAACCCTCACAGGGGGCGGTGGCTACACCTTC. The encoded protein is CASSPTLTGGGGYTF.